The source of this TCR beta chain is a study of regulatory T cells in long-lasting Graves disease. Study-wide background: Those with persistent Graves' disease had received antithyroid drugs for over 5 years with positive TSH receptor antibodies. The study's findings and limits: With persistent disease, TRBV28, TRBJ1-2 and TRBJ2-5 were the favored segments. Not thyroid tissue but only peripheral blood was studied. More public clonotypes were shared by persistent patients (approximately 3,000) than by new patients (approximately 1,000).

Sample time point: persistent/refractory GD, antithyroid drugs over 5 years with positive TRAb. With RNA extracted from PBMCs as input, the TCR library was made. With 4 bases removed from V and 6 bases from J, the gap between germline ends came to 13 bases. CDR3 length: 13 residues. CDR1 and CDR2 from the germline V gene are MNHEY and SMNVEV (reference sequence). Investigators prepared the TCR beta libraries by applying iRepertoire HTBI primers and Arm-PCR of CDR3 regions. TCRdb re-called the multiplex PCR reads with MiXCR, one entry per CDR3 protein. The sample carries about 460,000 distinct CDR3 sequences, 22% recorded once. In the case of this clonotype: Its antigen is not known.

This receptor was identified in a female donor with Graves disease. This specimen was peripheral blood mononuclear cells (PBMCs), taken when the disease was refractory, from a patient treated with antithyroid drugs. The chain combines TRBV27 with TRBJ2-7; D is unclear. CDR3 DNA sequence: TGTGCCAGCAGTTCTTTTGGGGTAAGCGAGCAGTACTTC. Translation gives CASSSFGVSEQYF.